This T cell receptor (beta chain) originates from a study of cytomegalovirus exposure and HLA in healthy donors (dated by TCRdb to the late 2010s). With respect to the entire study: According to a later analysis, the roughly 130 validation repertoires were produced on the same platform as the 666 repertoires of the first cohort. The study aimed to test whether cataloging public T cell receptors could reveal signatures of past pathogen exposure. A separate validation cohort of roughly 130 different subjects was used in addition to the roughly 620-subject first cohort. To predict cytomegalovirus infection status, the study brought together high-throughput TCR immunosequencing, statistical association of individual TCRs with disease status, and machine learning. Overall results and qualifications from the work: A few of the identified cytomegalovirus-associated TCR beta chains were confirmed in vitro to be specific for cytomegalovirus antigens. Cytomegalovirus status was reported to be diagnosed by the classifier with high specificity and sensitivity in both the original and validation cohorts. In a later analysis, TCRs clustered in the first cohort were found to also tend to co-occur in the 120 or so validation repertoires, with 85% to 95% of cluster scores above 0. The authors suggested that the approach could potentially be extended to other disease states and immunological phenotypes. All 120 or so repertoires were used to score co-occurrence in the validation cohort in a later analysis, because that analysis had no HLA typing for the cohort. The study gave a list of around 170 TCR beta chains associated with cytomegalovirus. Across donors, most TCR sequences were observed very rarely, whereas some public TCRs were present in many individuals.

In the case of this clone: What this receptor recognizes is not known. The input lacks base qualities; no much larger clone sits a single base away.

Sequences MNHNS (CDR1) and SASEGT (CDR2) are obtained from the germline V gene. Clipping removes 5 bases from V and 8 bases from J, with 5 as the unmatched junction base count. The CDR3 has 13 amino acids, counting the end cysteine and phenylalanine. Kept here is only the CDR3 DNA, which spans 39 bases and is read in frame from base 1. Libraries were built with the immunoSEQ multiplex PCR assay. The source study handled its data this way. A statistical classification framework was built for diagnosing cytomegalovirus status from the catalog of TCR beta chain sequences. Not all clones reach the TCRdb copy of this immuneACCESS table, which keeps in-frame sequences only. Checked studies attribute under half of the gap to unresolved V genes and leave the rest unexplained. That table supplies the V and J calls and clone size; D and trimming were determined from the DNA. The sample table shows some 120,000 clones, and 70% to 90% are seen once. About 1.9% of the sample lies in the top ten.

Donors formed part of the validation cohort, which comprised some 120 subjects and was distinct from the first cohort of under 850 subjects. This receptor was taken from a woman under 30 in good health and CMV-seronegative. The chain links TRBV6-1 with TRBJ1-2; TRBD1 fits 10 bases in the junction. The sequenced sample consisted of PBMCs. The DNA is as follows: TGTGCCAGCAGTCAGACAGGGGGCTGGGGCTACACCTTC. This yields the protein CASSQTGGWGYTF.